This T cell receptor beta chain was sequenced during a study of shared clonotypes between healthy human individuals. Sequenced by immunoSEQ multiplex PCR; TCRdb stores in-frame clones only, minus some. The profile covers more than 2,000,000 clones, with 85% to 95% appearing a single time and 0.39% taken by the ten largest. The CDR3 is 18 amino acids. CDR1 is LNHDA, CDR2 SQIVND, per germline (reference sequence). Trimming stripped 7 bases from V and 0 bases from J, with 22 bases between. The receptor was derived from a man aged 18 to 30 in good health. Some clones in this sample may be carry-over from other donors' samples. The sample was naive CD4+ T cells from PBMCs. The subset here: CD45RA+ positively selected. The genes are TRBV19 and TRBJ2-4; a possible D gene is TRBD2 (7 bases). The CDR3 DNA reads as TGTGCCAGTACCCCCAGGGGAGGGGAGTCACTAGCCAAAAACATTCAGTACTTC. Encoded protein: CASTPRGGESLAKNIQYF. Looking up the rest from reference TRBV19 and TRBJ2-4 gives the full variable domain: DGGITQSPKYLFRKEGQNVTLSCEQNLNHDAMYWYRQDPGQGLRLIYYSQIVNDFQKGDIAEGYSVSREKKESFPLTVTSAQKNPTAFYLCASTPRGGESLAKNIQYFGAGTRLSVL.